This T cell receptor (beta chain) was documented in a study of blood T cells in healthy people across ages. The V end was cut by 6 bases, the J end by 1 base, with 15 bases between. CDR1 DFQATT and CDR2 SNEGSKA come from the germline V gene (reference sequence). The CDR3 runs 15 residues. A second roughly 7 to 11 cycle PCR used barcoded and J-beta primers. TCRdb redid the calling of the 5' RACE reads with MiXCR, one entry per CDR3 protein. The table shows 1 million to 1.2 million distinct CDR3 sequences, with roughly two fifths occurring only once. This sequence originates from a man between 18 and 35 years old in good health. The sequenced sample was blood. V and J are TRBV20-1 and TRBJ2-2, with a weak D call TRBD2 (7 bases). Here the CDR3 DNA reads TGCAGTGCCCGGAGGGAGGGGGGGAACACCGGGGAGCTGTTTTTT. Protein: CSARREGGNTGELFF.